These 24 T cell receptor beta chains were sequenced from one sample in a study of cytomegalovirus exposure and HLA in healthy donors. Both 60 Vbeta primers and 13 Jbeta primers went into the PCR. Assay: immunoSEQ multiplex PCR; the TCRdb copy retains only in-frame clones and omits some. The sample has roughly 180,000 clones; approximately 77% are singletons. The sample consisted of PBMCs. The receptors were sampled from a male donor in good health and CMV-seronegative.

The chain is built from TRBV29-1 and TRBJ2-1; D gene ambiguous. CDR1 and CDR2 from the germline V gene are SQVTM and ANQGSEA. The CDR3 spans 12 residues. V dropped 8 bases and J dropped 6 bases, with 14 bases sitting between them. The CDR3 sequence: CSSVLVGNEQFF. CDR3 nucleotides: TGCAGCTCGGTCCTAGTCGGCAATGAGCAGTTCTTC.

The rearrangement links TRBV10-3 to TRBJ1-2, with a possible D match to TRBD1 (6 bases). Per the germline V gene, CDR1 is ENHRY and CDR2 is SYGVKD. Trimming took off 4 bases at V and 6 bases at J, with 18 bases between the two ends. This CDR3 has 15 amino acids. The CDR3 spells CAISVLTTGKDGYTF. CDR3 bases: TGTGCCATCAGTGTCCTAACGACAGGAAAGGATGGCTACACCTTC.

This rearrangement joins TRBV5-1 to TRBJ1-2; no reliable D call. CDR1 and CDR2 (germline): SGHRS, YFSETQ. V was shortened by 3 bases and J by 8 bases, with 14 bases between the two germline ends. The CDR3 is 13 residues long. The DNA of the CDR3 is TGCGCCAGCAGCTCGGACGGACTCGGGGGCTACACCTTC. Its translation: CASSSDGLGGYTF.

The chain uses TRBV9 and TRBJ2-2, with TRBD2 identical over 11 bases. The CDR3 spans 15 residues. Germline CDR1 and CDR2: SGDLS and YYNGEE. V lost 2 bases to trimming and J lost 4 bases; unmatched junction nucleotides: 1. CDR3 sequence: CASSVLAGGTGELFF. DNA of the CDR3: TGTGCCAGCAGCGTCCTAGCGGGGGGCACCGGGGAGCTGTTTTTT.

V is TRBV4-1 and J is TRBJ2-5; 13 bases agree with TRBD2. V gave up 1 base and J gave up 3 bases; unmatched junction bases: 5. Per the germline V gene, CDR1 is MGHRA and CDR2 is YSYEKL. The CDR3 length is 17 residues. The CDR3 protein is CASSQGGGLAGKETQYF. The DNA of the CDR3 is TGCGCCAGCAGCCAAGGAGGGGGACTAGCGGGGAAAGAGACCCAGTACTTC.

The rearrangement links TRBV9 to TRBJ2-1, with D tentatively TRBD1 (6 bases). V lost 3 bases, J lost 4 bases, and 14 bases lay in between. This CDR3 comprises 15 residues. CDR1 is SGDLS and CDR2 is YYNGEE in the germline V gene. CDR3 DNA: TGTGCCAGCAGCGCGACGGGGACACGATACAATGAGCAGTTCTTC. Translating gives CASSATGTRYNEQFF.

V and J are TRBV6-8 and TRBJ2-5, with D perhaps TRBD1 (5 bases). V was clipped by 6 bases and J by 5 bases, with 10 bases between them. Germline V gene sequence: CDR1 MNHGY, CDR2 SAAAGT. This CDR3 has 12 amino acids. The CDR3: CASRDRGETQYF. The CDR3 nucleotides read TGTGCCAGCAGAGATAGGGGTGAGACCCAGTACTTC.

The J gene is TRBJ2-3, the V gene TRBV6-4; 9 nucleotides align to TRBD2. The J segment lost 3 bases and the V segment lost 3 bases, leaving 7 bases of the junction unmatched. CDR1 is MRHNA, CDR2 SNTAGT, per germline. The CDR3 sequence is 16 residues long. In DNA form, the CDR3 reads TGTGCCAGCAGTGAAGGCGTTAGCGGGGGAACAGATACGCAGTATTTT. It translates to CASSEGVSGGTDTQYF.

This clone was observed a handful of times. The chain uses TRBV9 and TRBJ1-2, with 7 bases identical to TRBD1. Looked up from germline, CDR1 is SGDLS and CDR2 is YYNGEE. The length of the CDR3 is 14 residues. The V segment lost 2 bases and the J segment 7 bases; nucleotides outside the gene matches: 8. The CDR3 protein is CASSVDRVRVGYTF. The CDR3 region has the DNA TGTGCCAGCAGCGTCGACAGGGTCCGTGTTGGCTACACCTTC. Complete variable domain (other parts from reference TRBV9 and TRBJ1-2): DSGVTQTPKHLITATGQRVTLRCSPRSGDLSVYWYQQSLDQGLQFLIQYYNGEERAKGNILERFSAQQFPDLHSELNLSSLELGDSALYFCASSVDRVRVGYTFGSGTRLTVV.

This clone occurred once. This sequence joins TRBV11-2 and TRBJ2-7; D is uncertain. V shed 2 bases and J shed 3 bases, with 11 bases lying between them. This CDR3 spans 14 amino acids. Germline-derived CDR1 and CDR2 are SGHAT and FQNNGV. The CDR3 DNA reads TGTGCCAGCAGCTTACCCCCGCAGGTCTACGAGCAGTACTTC. The encoded protein is CASSLPPQVYEQYF.

The J gene is TRBJ2-7, the V gene TRBV5-3; 7 positions agree with TRBD1. TRBV5-3 has ORF status, its function being uncertain. J gave up 1 base and V 8 bases, and 9 bases lay outside the gene matches. The CDR3 runs to 14 residues. The CDR3 DNA sequence: TGTGCCAGCCCACAGGGGCCGAGATCCTACGAGCAGTACTTC. Its translation is CASPQGPRSYEQYF.

The chain employs TRBV9 and TRBJ1-6; 7 bases agree with TRBD1. The CDR3 is 15 amino acids. In germline, CDR1 is SGDLS, CDR2 YYNGEE. V shed 4 bases and J 6 bases; nucleotides not matched to a gene: 7. Written as DNA, the CDR3 is TGTGCCAGCAGCACTACCGGGACAGTTAATTCACCCCTCCACTTT. Protein product: CASSTTGTVNSPLHF.

CDR3 residues: CASSLSAGGIGEDGTDTQYF. The CDR3 DNA follows: TGTGCCAGCAGTTTATCGGCGGGGGGGATAGGGGAGGATGGCACAGATACGCAGTATTTT. This sequence joins TRBV27 and TRBJ2-3, with 9 bases lining up with TRBD2. Looked up from germline, CDR1 is MNHEY and CDR2 is SMNVEV (reference sequence). The V segment lost 0 bases and the J segment 1 base; nucleotides outside the gene matches: 14. CDR3 length: 20 amino acids.

This chain joins TRBV7-2 and TRBJ1-5; D is ambiguous. The CDR3 runs to 15 residues. The V end was cut by 2 bases, the J end by 6 bases, with 14 bases between. Germline CDR1 is SGHTA and CDR2 is FQGNSA. CDR3 DNA sequence: TGTGCCAGCAGCTTACTCGCAGGAAACGGTCAGCCCCAGCATTTT. This codes for CASSLLAGNGQPQHF.

CDR3 region: CASSPGLAVSYEQYF. The DNA for the CDR3 is TGCGCCAGCAGCCCGGGACTAGCGGTCTCCTACGAGCAGTACTTC. This sequence joins TRBV5-1 and TRBJ2-7; 11 bases align to TRBD2. The V gene end was trimmed by 4 bases and the J gene end by 0 bases; junction bases not matched to a gene: 3. Germline lookup yields CDR1 SGHRS and CDR2 YFSETQ. This CDR3 has 15 amino acids.

J is TRBJ2-3 and V is TRBV11-2, with D possibly matching TRBD1 (6 bases). There are 15 residues in the CDR3. The germline V gene has CDR1 SGHAT and CDR2 FQNNGV. V gave up 2 bases and J gave up 4 bases, with 13 bases separating them. The CDR3 sequence is CASSLTGILADTQYF. CDR3 coding DNA: TGTGCCAGCAGCTTAACAGGGATTCTCGCAGATACGCAGTATTTT. Supplemented by reference TRBV11-2 and TRBJ2-3, the full variable domain reads EAGVAQSPRYKIIEKRQSVAFWCNPISGHATLYWYQQILGQGPKLLIQFQNNGVVDDSQLPKDRFSAERLKGVDSTLKIQPAKLEDSAVYLCASSLTGILADTQYFGPGTRLTVL.

The rearrangement joins TRBV28 to TRBJ1-2; tentative D call: TRBD1 (6 bases). Trimming took off 2 bases at V and 10 bases at J, with 11 bases between the two ends. The CDR3 contains 12 residues. Germline V gives CDR1 MDHEN, CDR2 SYDVKM. The CDR3: CASSLGQGPYTF. For the CDR3, the DNA is TGTGCCAGCAGTTTAGGGCAGGGGCCCTACACCTTC.

This clone appeared a few times. This chain links TRBV5-1 with TRBJ2-7; TRBD1 agrees at 7 bases. With V trimmed by 2 bases and J by 2 bases, 4 bases remained unmatched. Germline CDR1 is SGHRS and CDR2 is YFSETQ. CDR3 length equals 14 residues. The CDR3 bases are TGCGCCAGCAGCTTCGCTGGGACAGCCTACGAGCAGTACTTC. Protein product: CASSFAGTAYEQYF.

The CDR3: CASSSSPASASYEQYF. As DNA, the CDR3 is TGTGCCAGCAGCTCTAGTCCGGCTAGCGCCTCCTACGAGCAGTACTTC. The V call is TRBV5-8, the J call TRBJ2-7, with D possibly TRBD2 on 6 matching bases. Germline lookup yields CDR1 SGHTS and CDR2 YDEGEE. V lost 3 bases to trimming and J lost 0 bases, with 16 bases between them. The CDR3 loop spans 16 amino acids.

The chain couples TRBV6-1 to TRBJ2-7, with 9 bases that match TRBD1. There are 15 residues in the CDR3. CDR1 is MNHNS, CDR2 SASEGT, per germline. The V and J ends lost 0 bases and 6 bases, in that order; junction bases with no gene match: 6. CDR3 sequence reads: CASSEADRGGGEQYF. CDR3 coding DNA: TGTGCCAGCAGTGAAGCGGACAGGGGTGGGGGCGAGCAGTACTTC.

This clone was observed once. The chain recombines TRBV4-3 with TRBJ1-6; 11 nucleotides agree with TRBD1. This CDR3 contains 16 residues. The trim removed 0 bases at V and 9 bases at J, leaving 4 bases unmatched. Germline values: CDR1 LGHNA, CDR2 YSLEER. As DNA, the CDR3 is TGCGCCAGCAGCCAAGATACGGGACAGGGGGGTTCACCCCTCCACTTT. Amino acid sequence: CASSQDTGQGGSPLHF.

The V call is TRBV11-3, the J call TRBJ2-2; D is possibly TRBD1 (5 bases). The length of the CDR3 is 14 residues. Trimming cost V 5 bases and J 4 bases, with 11 bases left between them. Germline loops: CDR1 SGHNT, CDR2 YENEEA. The CDR3: CASSATVSTGELFF. The CDR3, as DNA: TGTGCCAGCAGCGCGACAGTAAGCACCGGGGAGCTGTTTTTT. Based on the CDR3 plus reference TRBV11-3 and TRBJ2-2, the full variable domain is EAGVVQSPRYKIIEKKQPVAFWCNPISGHNTLYWYLQNLGQGPELLIRYENEEAVDDSQLPKDRFSAERLKGVDSTLKIQPAELGDSAVYLCASSATVSTGELFFGEGSRLTVL.

The gene calls are TRBV6-4 and TRBJ1-2; TRBD1 agrees at 7 bases. CDR3 length: 15 residues. Germline CDR1 and CDR2: MRHNA and SNTAGT. V trimming: 5 bases; J trimming: 4 bases; junction bases outside the gene matches: 10. The CDR3 nucleotides read TGTGCCAGCAGTTTAAGATCGGACAGGACCTATGGCTACACCTTC. It codes for CASSLRSDRTYGYTF.

The chain recombines TRBV9 with TRBJ2-5; no firm D call. Trimming cost V 0 bases and J 5 bases, with 11 bases left between them. This CDR3 comprises 14 residues. Germline V lookup: CDR1 SGDLS, CDR2 YYNGEE. The CDR3 loop is CASSVGSHQETQYF. In DNA form, the CDR3 reads TGTGCCAGCAGCGTAGGTTCCCATCAGGAGACCCAGTACTTC.